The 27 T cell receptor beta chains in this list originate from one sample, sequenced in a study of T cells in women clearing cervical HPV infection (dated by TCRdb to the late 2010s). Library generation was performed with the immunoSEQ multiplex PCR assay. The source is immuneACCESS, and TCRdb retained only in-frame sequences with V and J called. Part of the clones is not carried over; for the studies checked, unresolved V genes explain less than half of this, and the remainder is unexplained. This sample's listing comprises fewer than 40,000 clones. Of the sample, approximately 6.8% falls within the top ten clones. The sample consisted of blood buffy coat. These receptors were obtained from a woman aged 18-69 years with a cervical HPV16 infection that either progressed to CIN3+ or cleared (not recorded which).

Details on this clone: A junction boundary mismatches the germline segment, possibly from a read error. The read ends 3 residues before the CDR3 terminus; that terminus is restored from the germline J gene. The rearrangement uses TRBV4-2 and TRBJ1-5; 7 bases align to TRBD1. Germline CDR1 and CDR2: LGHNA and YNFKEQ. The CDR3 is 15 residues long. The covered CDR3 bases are TGCGCCAGCAGCCAAGATGGCAGGGGGAATCAGCCC. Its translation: CASSQDGRGNQP. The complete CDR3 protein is CASSQDGRGNQPQHF.

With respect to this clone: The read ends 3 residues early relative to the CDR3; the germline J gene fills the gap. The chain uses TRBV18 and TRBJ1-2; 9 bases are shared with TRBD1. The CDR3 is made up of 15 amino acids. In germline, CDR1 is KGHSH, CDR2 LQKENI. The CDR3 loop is CASSPPGQGGWDYTF. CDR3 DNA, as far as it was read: TGTGCCAGCTCACCACCGGGACAGGGCGGGTGGGAC.

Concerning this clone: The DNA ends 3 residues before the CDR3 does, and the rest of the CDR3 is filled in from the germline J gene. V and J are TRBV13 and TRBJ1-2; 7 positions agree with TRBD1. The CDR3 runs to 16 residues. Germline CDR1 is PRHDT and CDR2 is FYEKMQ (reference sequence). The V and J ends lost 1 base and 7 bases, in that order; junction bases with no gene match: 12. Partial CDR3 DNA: TGTGCCAGCAGCTTAGAACTAGGGACAGCCCGTTCTGGC. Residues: CASSLELGTARSG. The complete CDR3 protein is CASSLELGTARSGYTF.

The covered CDR3 bases are TGCAGTGCTAGGCCCCTGGGGACAGATCATGAAAAA. Encoded protein: CSARPLGTDHEK. The entire CDR3 is CSARPLGTDHEKLFF. The chain carries TRBV20-1 and TRBJ1-4; 7 nucleotides agree with TRBD1. Coverage ceases 3 residues before the CDR3 finishes, and the germline J gene fills in the end. Trimming cost V 3 bases and J 6 bases; bases outside gene matches: 10. The CDR3 consists of 15 residues. The germline V gene encodes CDR1 DFQATT and CDR2 SNEGSKA (reference sequence).

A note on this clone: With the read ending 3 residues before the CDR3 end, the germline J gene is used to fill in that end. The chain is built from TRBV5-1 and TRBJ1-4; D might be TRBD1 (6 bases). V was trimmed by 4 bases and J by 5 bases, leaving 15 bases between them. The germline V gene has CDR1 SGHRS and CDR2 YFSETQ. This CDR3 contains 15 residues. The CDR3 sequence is CASSTGQSRNEKLFF. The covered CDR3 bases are TGCGCCAGCAGCACCGGACAGAGTAGGAATGAAAAA.

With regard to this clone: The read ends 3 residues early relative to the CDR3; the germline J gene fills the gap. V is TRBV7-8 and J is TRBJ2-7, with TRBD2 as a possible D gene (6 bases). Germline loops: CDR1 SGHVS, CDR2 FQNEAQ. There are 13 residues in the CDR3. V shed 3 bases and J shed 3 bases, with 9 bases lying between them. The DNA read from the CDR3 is TGTGCCAGCAGCTTGGGGGGAATCTACGAG. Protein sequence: CASSLGGIYE. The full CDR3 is CASSLGGIYEQYF.

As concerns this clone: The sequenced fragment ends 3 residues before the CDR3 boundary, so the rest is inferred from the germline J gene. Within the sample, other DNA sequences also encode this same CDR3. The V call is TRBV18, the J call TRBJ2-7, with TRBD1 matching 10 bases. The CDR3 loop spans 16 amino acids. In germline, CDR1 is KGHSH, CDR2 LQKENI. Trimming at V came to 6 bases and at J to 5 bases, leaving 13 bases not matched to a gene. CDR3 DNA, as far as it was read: TGTGCCAGCTCCCCCCCGGGACAGGGGCTCGACGACGAG. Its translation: CASSPPGQGLDDE. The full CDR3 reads CASSPPGQGLDDEQYF. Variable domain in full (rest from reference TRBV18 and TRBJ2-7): NAGVMQNPRHLVRRRGQEARLRCSPMKGHSHVYWYRQLPEEGLKFMVYLQKENIIDESGMPKERFSAEFPKEGPSILRIQQVVRGDSAAYFCASSPPGQGLDDEQYFGPGTRLTVT.

CDR3 region: CARPVTGNYGQYF. CDR3 DNA (partial): TGTGCCAGACCTGTGACAGGGAACTATGGT. The rearrangement joins TRBV19 to TRBJ2-4, with TRBD1 identical over 7 bases. The read ends 3 residues shy of where the CDR3 ends; the end is completed using the germline J gene. In germline, CDR1 is LNHDA, CDR2 SQIVND (reference sequence). The CDR3 sequence is 13 residues long.

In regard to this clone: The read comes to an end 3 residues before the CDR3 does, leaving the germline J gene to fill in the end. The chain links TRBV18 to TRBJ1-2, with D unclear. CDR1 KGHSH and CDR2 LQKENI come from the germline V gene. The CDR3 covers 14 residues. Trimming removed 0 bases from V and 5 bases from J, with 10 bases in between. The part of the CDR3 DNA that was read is TGTGCCAGCTCACCACCTTCCCGTCCGTATGGC. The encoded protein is CASSPPSRPYG. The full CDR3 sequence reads CASSPPSRPYGYTF.

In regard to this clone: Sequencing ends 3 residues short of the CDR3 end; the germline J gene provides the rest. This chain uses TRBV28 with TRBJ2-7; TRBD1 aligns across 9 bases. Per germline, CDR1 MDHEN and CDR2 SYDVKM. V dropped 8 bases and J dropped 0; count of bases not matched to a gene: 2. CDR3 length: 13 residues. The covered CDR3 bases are TGTGCCAGCGACAGGGGGAACTCCTACGAG. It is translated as CASDRGNSYE. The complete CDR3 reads CASDRGNSYEQYF.

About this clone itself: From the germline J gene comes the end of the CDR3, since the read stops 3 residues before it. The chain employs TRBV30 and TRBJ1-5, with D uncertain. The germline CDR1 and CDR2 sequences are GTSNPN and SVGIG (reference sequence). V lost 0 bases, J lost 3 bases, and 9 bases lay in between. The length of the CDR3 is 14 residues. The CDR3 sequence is CAWSVPDFNQPQHF. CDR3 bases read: TGTGCCTGGAGTGTACCCGACTTCAATCAGCCC.

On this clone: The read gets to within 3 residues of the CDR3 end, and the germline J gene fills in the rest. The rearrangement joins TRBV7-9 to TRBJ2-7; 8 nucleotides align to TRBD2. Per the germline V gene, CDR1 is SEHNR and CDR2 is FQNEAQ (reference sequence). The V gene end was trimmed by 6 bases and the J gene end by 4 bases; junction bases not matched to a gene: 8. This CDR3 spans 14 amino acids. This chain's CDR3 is CASSFSGVGYEQYF. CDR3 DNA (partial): TGTGCCAGCAGTTTTAGCGGGGTAGGATACGAG.

The CDR3 reads CASSLRGTDNIQYF. The part of the CDR3 DNA that was read is TGTGCCAGCAGCTTAAGGGGGACAGACAACATT. The V gene is TRBV7-3, the J gene TRBJ2-4; 7 bases are shared with TRBD1. The read ends 3 residues shy of where the CDR3 ends; the end is completed using the germline J gene. CDR1 SGHTA and CDR2 FQGTGA come from the germline V gene. Germline trimming cut 1 base from V and 7 bases from J; bases unmatched to any gene: 4. This CDR3 has 14 amino acids.

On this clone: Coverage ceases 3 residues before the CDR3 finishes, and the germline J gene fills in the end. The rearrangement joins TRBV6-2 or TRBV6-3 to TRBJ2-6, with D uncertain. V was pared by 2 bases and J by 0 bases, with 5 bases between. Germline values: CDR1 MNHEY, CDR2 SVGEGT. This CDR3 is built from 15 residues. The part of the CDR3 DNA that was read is TGTGCCAGCAGTTACGCGATCTCTGGGGCCAACGTC. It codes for CASSYAISGANV. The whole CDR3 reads CASSYAISGANVLTF.

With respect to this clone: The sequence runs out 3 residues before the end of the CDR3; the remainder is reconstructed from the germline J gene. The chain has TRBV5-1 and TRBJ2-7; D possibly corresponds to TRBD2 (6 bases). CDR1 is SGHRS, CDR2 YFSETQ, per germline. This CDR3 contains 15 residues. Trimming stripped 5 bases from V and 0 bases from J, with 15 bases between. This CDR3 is CASRVGATSSYEQYF. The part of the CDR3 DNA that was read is TGCGCCAGCAGAGTGGGCGCGACTAGCTCCTACGAG.

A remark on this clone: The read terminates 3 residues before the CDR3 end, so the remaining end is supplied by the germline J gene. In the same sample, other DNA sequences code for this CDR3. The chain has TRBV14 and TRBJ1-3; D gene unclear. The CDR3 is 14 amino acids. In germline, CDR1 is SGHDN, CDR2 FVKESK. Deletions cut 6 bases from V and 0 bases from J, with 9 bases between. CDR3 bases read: TGTGCCAGCAGTGGCCAGCGCTCTGGAAACACC. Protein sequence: CASSGQRSGNT. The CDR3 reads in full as CASSGQRSGNTIYF.

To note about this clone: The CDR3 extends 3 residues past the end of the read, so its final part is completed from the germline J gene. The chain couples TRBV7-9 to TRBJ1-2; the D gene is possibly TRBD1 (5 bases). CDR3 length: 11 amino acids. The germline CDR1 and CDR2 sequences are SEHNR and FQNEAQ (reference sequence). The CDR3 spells CASSSGIIYTF. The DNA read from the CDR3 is TGTGCCAGCAGCTCAGGGATAATC. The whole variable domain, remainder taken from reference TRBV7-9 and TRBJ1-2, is DTGVSQNPRHKITKRGQNVTFRCDPISEHNRLYWYRQTLGQGPEFLTYFQNEAQLEKSRLLSDRFSAERPKGSFSTLEIQRTEQGDSAMYLCASSSGIIYTFGSGTRLTVV.

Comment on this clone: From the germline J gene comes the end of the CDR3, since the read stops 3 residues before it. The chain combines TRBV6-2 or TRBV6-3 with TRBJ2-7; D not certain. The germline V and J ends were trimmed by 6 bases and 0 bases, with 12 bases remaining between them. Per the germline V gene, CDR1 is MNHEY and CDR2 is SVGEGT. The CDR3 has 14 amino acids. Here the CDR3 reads CASSIHTGSYEQYF. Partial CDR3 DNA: TGTGCCAGCAGCATTCACACGGGCTCCTACGAG.

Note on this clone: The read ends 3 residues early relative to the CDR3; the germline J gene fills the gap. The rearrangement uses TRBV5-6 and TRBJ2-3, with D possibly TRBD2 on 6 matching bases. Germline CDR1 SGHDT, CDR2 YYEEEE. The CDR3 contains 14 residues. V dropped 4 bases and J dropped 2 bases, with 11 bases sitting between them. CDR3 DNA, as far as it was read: TGTGCCAGCAGCGATTGGCGGGACACAGATACG. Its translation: CASSDWRDTDT. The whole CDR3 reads CASSDWRDTDTQYF.

CDR3 residues: CASSSGHAPTNEKLFF. The sequenced CDR3 bases are TGTGCCAGCAGTTCGGGACATGCTCCAACTAATGAAAAA. The chain has TRBV4-2 and TRBJ1-4, with TRBD1 as a possible D gene (6 bases). The CDR3 is cut off 3 residues early in the read; its end comes from the germline J gene. The CDR3 length is 16 residues. V lost 6 bases and J 0 bases, leaving 14 bases between the germline ends. Germline-derived CDR1 and CDR2 are LGHNA and YNFKEQ.

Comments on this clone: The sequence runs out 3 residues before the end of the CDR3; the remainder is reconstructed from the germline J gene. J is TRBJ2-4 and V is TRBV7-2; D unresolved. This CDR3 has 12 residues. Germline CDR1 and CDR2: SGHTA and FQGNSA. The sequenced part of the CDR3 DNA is TGTGCCAGCCACGCAGGCAATATTGGT. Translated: CASHAGNIG. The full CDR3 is CASHAGNIGQYF.

CDR3 bases read: TGTGCCAGCAGCTTAGCCCAGAACTATGGC. Protein product: CASSLAQNYG. The full-length CDR3 reads as CASSLAQNYGYTF. V gene TRBV7-3 combines with J gene TRBJ1-2; D not resolved. The observed sequence ends 3 residues before the CDR3 terminus, with the missing tail filled in from the germline J gene. The CDR3 sequence is 13 residues long. CDR1 and CDR2 (germline): SGHTA, FQGTGA. Trimming removed 2 bases from V and 2 bases from J, with 6 bases in between.

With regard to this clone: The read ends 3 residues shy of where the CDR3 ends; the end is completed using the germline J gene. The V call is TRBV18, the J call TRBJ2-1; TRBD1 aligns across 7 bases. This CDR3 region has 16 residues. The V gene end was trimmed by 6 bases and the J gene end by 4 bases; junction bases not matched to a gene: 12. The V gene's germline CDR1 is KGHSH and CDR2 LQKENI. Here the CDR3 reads CASSYGTEPSYNEQFF. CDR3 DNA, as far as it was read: TGTGCCAGCTCCTATGGGACAGAGCCTTCTTACAATGAG. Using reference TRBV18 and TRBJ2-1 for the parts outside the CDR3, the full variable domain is NAGVMQNPRHLVRRRGQEARLRCSPMKGHSHVYWYRQLPEEGLKFMVYLQKENIIDESGMPKERFSAEFPKEGPSILRIQQVVRGDSAAYFCASSYGTEPSYNEQFFGPGTRLTVL.

The sequenced part of the CDR3 DNA is TGTGCCAGCAGCATTAGGACGGGGGTAAATCAGCCC. It codes for CASSIRTGVNQP. The CDR3 as a whole reads CASSIRTGVNQPQHF. The chain couples TRBV7-8 to TRBJ1-5; perhaps TRBD1 as D (5 bases). The read ends 3 residues before the CDR3 terminus; that terminus is restored from the germline J gene. The germline V gene has CDR1 SGHVS and CDR2 FQNEAQ. This CDR3 contains 15 residues. V gave up 5 bases and J gave up 4 bases, with 15 bases separating them. Full variable domain (missing parts from reference TRBV7-8 and TRBJ1-5): GAGVSQSPRYKVAKRGQDVALRCDPISGHVSLFWYQQALGQGPEFLTYFQNEAQLDKSGLPSDRFFAERPEGSVSTLKIQRTQQEDSAVYLCASSIRTGVNQPQHFGDGTRLSIL.

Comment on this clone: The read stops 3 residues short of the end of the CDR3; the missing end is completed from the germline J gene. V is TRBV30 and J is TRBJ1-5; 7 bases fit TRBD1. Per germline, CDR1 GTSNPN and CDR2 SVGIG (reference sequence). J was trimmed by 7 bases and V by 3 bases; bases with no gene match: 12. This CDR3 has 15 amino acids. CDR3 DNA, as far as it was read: TGTGCCTGGAGCTTCGTCGGACAGGAGATGCAGCCC. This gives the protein CAWSFVGQEMQP. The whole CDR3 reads CAWSFVGQEMQPQHF.

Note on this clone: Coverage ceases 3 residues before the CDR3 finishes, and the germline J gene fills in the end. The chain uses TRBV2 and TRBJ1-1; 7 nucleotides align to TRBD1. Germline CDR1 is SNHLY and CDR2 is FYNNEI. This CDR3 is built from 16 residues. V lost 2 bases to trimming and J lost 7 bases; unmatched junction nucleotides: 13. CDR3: CASSERGPYRGYEAFF. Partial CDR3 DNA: TGTGCCAGCAGTGAAAGGGGGCCCTACAGGGGTTATGAA.

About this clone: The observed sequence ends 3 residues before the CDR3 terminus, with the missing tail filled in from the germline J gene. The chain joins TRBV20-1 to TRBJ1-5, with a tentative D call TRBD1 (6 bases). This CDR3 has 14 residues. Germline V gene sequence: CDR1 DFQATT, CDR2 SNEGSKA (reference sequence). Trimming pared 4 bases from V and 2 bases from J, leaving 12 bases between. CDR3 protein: CSAKGGEGNQPQHF. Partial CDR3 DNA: TGCAGTGCTAAAGGGGGAGAGGGCAATCAGCCC.